These 18 T cell receptor beta chains came from one sample sequenced in a study of STAT5B mutations in CD4+ large granular lymphocyte leukemia. The protocol was immunoSEQ multiplex PCR, while the TCRdb copy is restricted to in-frame clones and leaves out a portion. The sample has around 33,000 clones, 69% seen once. Material: CD4+ T cells from blood buffy coats. These TCRs come from a human donor in good health.

The CDR3 sequence: CASSPSPTGLYEQYF. The CDR3 DNA reads as TGTGCCAGCAGCCCAAGTCCGACGGGACTCTACGAGCAGTACTTC. J is TRBJ2-7 and V is TRBV9; maybe TRBD2 (6 bases). Trimming removed 4 bases at V and 3 bases at J, with 17 bases between. There are 15 residues in the CDR3. CDR1 is SGDLS and CDR2 is YYNGEE in the germline V gene.

The genes are TRBV6-1 and TRBJ1-4; 7 bases line up with TRBD1. CDR1 and CDR2 (germline): MNHNS, SASEGT. Trimming removed 3 bases from V and 7 bases from J; junction bases left unmatched: 17. The length of the CDR3 is 18 residues. The CDR3 is CASSDPDRPTSKIEKLFF. The CDR3 DNA reads TGTGCCAGCAGTGACCCGGACAGGCCCACGTCCAAAATTGAAAAACTGTTTTTT.

This clone was seen a handful of times. This chain links TRBV11-2 with TRBJ2-2; 8 bases map to TRBD1. The germline CDR1 and CDR2 sequences are SGHAT and FQNNGV. V dropped 9 bases and J dropped 1; count of bases not matched to a gene: 7. This CDR3 has 15 residues. The CDR3 DNA sequence: TGTGCCAGTCCACCGGGACAGGAGAACACCGGGGAGCTGTTTTTT. Translation gives CASPPGQENTGELFF.

This chain links TRBV29-1 with TRBJ1-2, with TRBD1 matching 9 bases. The CDR3 consists of 12 residues. Germline CDR1 is SQVTM and CDR2 is ANQGSEA. The junction had 6 bases not matched to a gene; V was cut back by 8 bases and J by 5 bases. The chain's CDR3 is CSTGGEQYGYTF. CDR3 nucleotides: TGCAGCACAGGGGGCGAACAGTATGGCTACACCTTC.

The chain uses TRBV19 and TRBJ1-3, with TRBD1 identical over 7 bases. V shed 7 bases and J 2 bases; nucleotides not matched to a gene: 5. There are 14 residues in the CDR3. Germline V gives CDR1 LNHDA, CDR2 SQIVND (reference sequence). CDR3 nucleotides: TGTGCCAGTATGGGACAGCGAGCTGGAAACACCATATATTTT. This gives the protein CASMGQRAGNTIYF.

The genes are TRBV4-2 and TRBJ2-7, with D possibly being TRBD1 (5 bases). CDR1 and CDR2 from the germline V gene are LGHNA and YNFKEQ. The length of the CDR3 is 15 residues. Between the trimmed V and J ends, which lost 1 base and 6 bases, there was a span of 16 bases. CDR3 coding DNA: TGTGCCAGCAGCCAAGTGGGGCAGGGCGGCTCCGAGCAGTACTTC. Translating it yields CASSQVGQGGSEQYF.

This sequence joins TRBV7-2 and TRBJ1-5; tentatively, D is TRBD1 (5 bases). This CDR3 contains 13 residues. Trimming shortened V by 2 bases and J by 5 bases, and 7 bases separated the two germline ends. Germline loops: CDR1 SGHTA, CDR2 FQGNSA. The CDR3 loop reads CASSLSRDQPQHF. DNA of the CDR3: TGTGCCAGCAGCTTAAGCAGGGATCAGCCCCAGCATTTT.

V and J are TRBV9 and TRBJ2-1; perhaps D is TRBD1 or TRBD2 (5 bases each). Germline-derived CDR1 and CDR2 are SGDLS and YYNGEE. V dropped 2 bases and J dropped 4 bases, with 13 bases sitting between them. The CDR3 consists of 15 residues. The CDR3 DNA reads as TGTGCCAGCAGCGTCACCGGGACCGCGTACAATGAGCAGTTCTTC. It yields the protein CASSVTGTAYNEQFF. The full variable domain, in which reference TRBV9 and TRBJ2-1 provide the parts outside the CDR3, is DSGVTQTPKHLITATGQRVTLRCSPRSGDLSVYWYQQSLDQGLQFLIQYYNGEERAKGNILERFSAQQFPDLHSELNLSSLELGDSALYFCASSVTGTAYNEQFFGPGTRLTVL.

This sequence joins TRBV19 and TRBJ2-5; 9 bases match TRBD1. J gave up 5 bases and V 3 bases, and 10 bases lay outside the gene matches. CDR3 length: 16 residues. The germline V gene encodes CDR1 LNHDA and CDR2 SQIVND (reference sequence). The CDR3 DNA is TGTGCCAGTAGTATCGGGACGAACAGGGGGCAGGAGACCCAGTACTTC. Translation: CASSIGTNRGQETQYF.

The chain combines TRBV6-1 with TRBJ2-2; TRBD2 matches at 9 bases. The CDR3 spans 17 residues. The V and J ends lost 2 bases and 6 bases, in that order; junction bases with no gene match: 10. The germline V gene encodes CDR1 MNHNS and CDR2 SASEGT. This CDR3 is CASSEFWRGGLSGELFF. CDR3 DNA sequence: TGTGCCAGCAGTGAATTTTGGCGGGGGGGCCTTTCCGGGGAGCTGTTTTTT.

The chain links TRBV5-4 to TRBJ1-4; tentative D call: TRBD1 (5 bases). Germline values: CDR1 SGHNT, CDR2 YYREEE (reference sequence). V was shortened by 0 bases and J by 7 bases, with 16 bases between the two germline ends. The length of the CDR3 is 16 residues. CDR3 bases: TGTGCCAGCAGCTTGGGTGGCGGAGCGGGGGGTGAAAAACTGTTTTTT. Its translation is CASSLGGGAGGEKLFF.

This clone was seen a handful of times. J is TRBJ1-2 and V is TRBV5-1, with TRBD1 identical over 8 bases. Germline V gene data show CDR1 as SGHRS and CDR2 as YFSETQ. The CDR3 consists of 16 residues. After removal of 4 bases from V and 5 bases from J, the junction contained 13 bases not matched to a gene. CDR3 sequence (DNA): TGCGCCAGCAGCCCAGTGGGACAGGCAACGGGTTATGGCTACACCTTC. It is translated as CASSPVGQATGYGYTF.

This chain joins TRBV15 and TRBJ2-2, with D perhaps TRBD2 (5 bases). CDR3 length: 12 amino acids. CDR1 and CDR2 from the germline V gene are LNHNV and YYDKDF (reference sequence). Trimming took off 1 base at V and 10 bases at J, with 7 bases between the two ends. The CDR3 is CATSRVRAELFF. The CDR3 DNA reads TGTGCCACCAGCAGAGTGAGGGCGGAGCTGTTTTTT.

This clone occurred once. V and J are TRBV7-3 and TRBJ2-7; D tentatively fits TRBD1 or TRBD2 (5 bases each). The germline V and J ends were trimmed by 0 bases and 2 bases, with 11 bases remaining between them. The CDR3 totals 15 residues. The germline gives CDR1 SGHTA, CDR2 FQGTGA. CDR3 sequence: CASSLTPGRPYEQYF. As DNA, the CDR3 is TGTGCCAGCAGCTTAACTCCGGGACGCCCCTACGAGCAGTACTTC.

This clone was counted between two and nine times. J is TRBJ1-1 and V is TRBV30, with a possible D match to TRBD1 (5 bases). Germline V lookup: CDR1 GTSNPN, CDR2 SVGIG (reference sequence). This CDR3 comprises 15 residues. Trimming removed 3 bases at V and 5 bases at J, with 19 bases between. The CDR3 sequence: CAWSTVGPGRTEAFF. The CDR3 nucleotides read TGTGCCTGGAGCACCGTTGGTCCAGGGCGAACTGAAGCTTTCTTT. The complete variable domain, with remaining parts taken from reference TRBV30 and TRBJ1-1, reads SQTIHQWPATLVQPVGSPLSLECTVEGTSNPNLYWYRQAAGRGLQLLFYSVGIGQISSEVPQNLSASRPQDRQFILSSKKLLLSDSGFYLCAWSTVGPGRTEAFFGQGTRLTVV.

The CDR3 DNA follows: TGCGCCAGCAGCCAAGTCGGGTCTGGGGCCAACGTCCTGACTTTC. It yields the protein CASSQVGSGANVLTF. The gene calls are TRBV4-3 and TRBJ2-6, with D hard to call. There are 15 residues in the CDR3. Germline V gives CDR1 LGHNA, CDR2 YSLEER. V was shortened by 1 base and J by 1 base, with 5 bases between the two germline ends.

V gene TRBV7-2 combines with J gene TRBJ2-2; no firm D call. V shed 5 bases and J shed 1 base, with 8 bases lying between them. CDR1 is SGHTA, CDR2 FQGNSA, per germline. The CDR3 length is 14 residues. The chain's CDR3 is CASSAVRNTGELFF. CDR3 in DNA: TGTGCCAGCAGCGCGGTCCGGAACACCGGGGAGCTGTTTTTT.

V gene TRBV7-9 combines with J gene TRBJ2-1; TRBD2 agrees at 7 bases. CDR1 is SEHNR and CDR2 is FQNEAQ in the germline V gene (reference sequence). With V trimmed by 5 bases and J by 2 bases, 3 bases remained unmatched. This CDR3 has 14 residues. The CDR3 is CASSVRGTYNEQFF. The CDR3 nucleotides are TGTGCCAGCAGCGTGCGGGGGACCTACAATGAGCAGTTCTTC.